Sequencing of this T cell receptor beta chain was carried out in a study of cytomegalovirus exposure and HLA in healthy donors. Study-level findings and limits: In a later analysis, DRB1 alleles had the most associated TCRs; HLA-C alleles the fewest. Cytomegalovirus association was listed for 164 TCR beta chains.

As regards this clone: Its antigen is undetermined. One junction end disagrees with the germline gene, perhaps due to a read error.

It was with 60 Vbeta and 13 Jbeta primers that the PCR ran. The protocol was immunoSEQ multiplex PCR, while the TCRdb copy is restricted to in-frame clones and leaves out a portion. The sample lists around 110,000 clones, roughly 70% occurring once. Germline CDR1 and CDR2: MNHEY and SVGAGI. This CDR3 is built from 14 residues. This receptor was identified in a woman aged 30 to 39 in good health and CMV-seronegative. The rearrangement uses TRBV6-5 and TRBJ1-2; D is unresolved. Sequenced material: PBMCs. The CDR3 nucleotides are TGTGCCAGCAGTTACACGGGGTCAAGGTTAGGCTACCCCTTC. It is translated as CASSYTGSRLGYPF.